The rows below give T cell receptor beta chains drawn from one sample of a study of identical twins. TCRdb re-derived calls from the 5' RACE reads in MiXCR, one entry per CDR3 protein. The table includes 400,000 to 600,000 distinct CDR3 sequences, more than 20% detected once. The data also belong to a second study, concerning yellow fever vaccine responses in identical twins.

What was sequenced was CD4+ T cells sorted from blood. Source of these receptors: a woman aged 18-29 years in good health. Each CDR3 is given with its conserved first and last residue. Fields, in order: D gene, V gene, J gene, clone size, CDR3 DNA, CDR3 protein. The D gene is left open where the match is weak. Rows may omit the clone size; those that give it use once, few, many or a size class.

D gene: TRBD1
V gene: TRBV20-1
J gene: TRBJ2-5
clone size: few
CDR3 DNA: TGCAGTGCGCACGAACAGGGGACGACTCAAGAGACCCAGTACTTC
CDR3 protein: CSAHEQGTTQETQYF

D gene: TRBD2
V gene: TRBV20-1
J gene: TRBJ2-3
clone size: NA
CDR3 DNA: TGCAGTGCCCCGGGACTAGCGTATTCAGATACGCAGTATTTT
CDR3 protein: CSAPGLAYSDTQYF

D gene: NA
V gene: TRBV12-3/TRBV12-4
J gene: TRBJ1-5
clone size: few
CDR3 DNA: TGTGCCAGCAGCCAGGGCGATAATCAGCCCCAGCATTTT
CDR3 protein: CASSQGDNQPQHF

D gene: NA
V gene: TRBV11-2
J gene: TRBJ2-1
clone size: NA
CDR3 DNA: TGTGCCAGCAGCCCAGGGACTTGGAATGAGCAGTTCTTC
CDR3 protein: CASSPGTWNEQFF

D gene: TRBD2
V gene: TRBV28
J gene: TRBJ2-1
clone size: few
CDR3 DNA: TGTGCCAGCAGTTTATACGGGGGGGAGGATGAGCAGTTCTTC
CDR3 protein: CASSLYGGEDEQFF

D gene: TRBD1
V gene: TRBV2
J gene: TRBJ2-1
clone size: many
CDR3 DNA: TGTGCCAGCAACGGGGACAGTTCGGGCTCCTACAATGAGCAGTTCTTC
CDR3 protein: CASNGDSSGSYNEQFF

D gene: TRBD2
V gene: TRBV7-9
J gene: TRBJ2-1
clone size: few
CDR3 DNA: TGTGCCAGCAGTAGCGCTCTAGCGGGATACAATGAGCAGTTCTTC
CDR3 protein: CASSSALAGYNEQFF

D gene: NA
V gene: TRBV4-1
J gene: TRBJ2-7
clone size: NA
CDR3 DNA: TGCGCCAGCAGCCAAACCAGCGATTACAGGGGGGGCGAGCAGTACTTC
CDR3 protein: CASSQTSDYRGGEQYF

D gene: TRBD2
V gene: TRBV7-9
J gene: TRBJ2-1
clone size: NA
CDR3 DNA: TGTGCCAGCAGCTTAGTGGACGGGGGGTACAATGAGCAGTTCTTC
CDR3 protein: CASSLVDGGYNEQFF

D gene: NA
V gene: TRBV19
J gene: TRBJ1-1
clone size: NA
CDR3 DNA: TGTGCCAGTAGTATCATGGACACTGAAGCTTTCTTT
CDR3 protein: CASSIMDTEAFF

D gene: NA
V gene: TRBV28
J gene: TRBJ1-3
clone size: NA
CDR3 DNA: TGTGCCAGCAGTTCCAGGGGCTCTGGAAACACCATATATTTT
CDR3 protein: CASSSRGSGNTIYF

D gene: NA
V gene: TRBV20-1
J gene: TRBJ2-5
clone size: NA
CDR3 DNA: TGCAGTGCTAGAGACCCCCAGGGAAGGGTAGAGACCCAGTACTTC
CDR3 protein: CSARDPQGRVETQYF

D gene: NA
V gene: TRBV6-2/TRBV6-3
J gene: TRBJ2-2
clone size: few
CDR3 DNA: TGTGCCAGCAGGATTCTTAACACCGGGGAGCTGTTTTTT
CDR3 protein: CASRILNTGELFF

D gene: NA
V gene: TRBV6-1
J gene: TRBJ2-3
clone size: NA
CDR3 DNA: TGTGCCAGCAGGAGAAGAAGAAGCACAGATACGCAGTATTTT
CDR3 protein: CASRRRRSTDTQYF

D gene: NA
V gene: TRBV7-2
J gene: TRBJ1-1
clone size: NA
CDR3 DNA: TGTGCCAGCAGCTTAGAGATCGGAGGGAACACTGAAGCTTTCTTT
CDR3 protein: CASSLEIGGNTEAFF

D gene: NA
V gene: TRBV7-2
J gene: TRBJ1-2
clone size: few
CDR3 DNA: TGTGCCAGCAGCGACTCGGTGGATTTCACCTTC
CDR3 protein: CASSDSVDFTF

D gene: NA
V gene: TRBV20-1
J gene: TRBJ1-2
clone size: few
CDR3 DNA: TGCAGTGCTAGACCGTCCATAAGTGGCTACACCTTC
CDR3 protein: CSARPSISGYTF

D gene: TRBD2
V gene: TRBV27
J gene: TRBJ2-7
clone size: few
CDR3 DNA: TGTGCCAGCAGCCCGGGAACAAATGGACTAGCGGGAAGCGAGCAGTACTTC
CDR3 protein: CASSPGTNGLAGSEQYF

D gene: NA
V gene: TRBV28
J gene: TRBJ2-2
clone size: NA
CDR3 DNA: TGTGCCAGCAAGGAGTCGCGGACAGCGAACACCGGGGAGCTGTTTTTT
CDR3 protein: CASKESRTANTGELFF

D gene: TRBD1
V gene: TRBV12-3/TRBV12-4
J gene: TRBJ2-5
clone size: many
CDR3 DNA: TGTGCCAGCAGCCCGACAGGGGGCGGTGAGACCCAGTACTTC
CDR3 protein: CASSPTGGGETQYF

D gene: NA
V gene: TRBV2
J gene: TRBJ2-1
clone size: NA
CDR3 DNA: TGTGCCAGCCGGGCGGAAGGCGTATTGGGAAACAATGAGCAGTTCTTC
CDR3 protein: CASRAEGVLGNNEQFF

D gene: NA
V gene: TRBV12-3/TRBV12-4
J gene: TRBJ2-2
clone size: NA
CDR3 DNA: TGTGCCAGCAGTTTTGGAGGGGGGACTATAAACACCGGGGAGCTGTTTTTT
CDR3 protein: CASSFGGGTINTGELFF

D gene: TRBD2
V gene: TRBV4-1
J gene: TRBJ2-1
clone size: few
CDR3 DNA: TGCGCCAGCAGCCAAGGACTAGCGGGTGGATACGAGCAGTTCTTC
CDR3 protein: CASSQGLAGGYEQFF

D gene: NA
V gene: TRBV28
J gene: TRBJ2-2
clone size: few
CDR3 DNA: TGTGCCAGCAGGGTGCGGTATTCCACCGGGGAGCTGTTTTTT
CDR3 protein: CASRVRYSTGELFF

D gene: TRBD2
V gene: TRBV5-1
J gene: TRBJ2-1
clone size: few
CDR3 DNA: TGCGCCAGCAGCTTGGTTCCCGGGAGGGCCTACAATGAGCAGTTCTTC
CDR3 protein: CASSLVPGRAYNEQFF

D gene: NA
V gene: TRBV3-1
J gene: TRBJ2-1
clone size: few
CDR3 DNA: TGTGCCAGCAGCCAGGCCCCGGGGTCGGGTGAGCAGTTCTTC
CDR3 protein: CASSQAPGSGEQFF

D gene: NA
V gene: TRBV2
J gene: TRBJ2-3
clone size: NA
CDR3 DNA: TGTGCCAGCAGGGGAAGCACAGATACGCAGTATTTT
CDR3 protein: CASRGSTDTQYF

D gene: NA
V gene: TRBV20-1
J gene: TRBJ1-2
clone size: few
CDR3 DNA: TGCAGTGCCACGGACAAGTTTGGCTATGGCTACACCTTC
CDR3 protein: CSATDKFGYGYTF

D gene: NA
V gene: TRBV20-1
J gene: TRBJ2-1
clone size: few
CDR3 DNA: TGCAGTGGTACTATGGGGAGCTCCTACAATGAGCAGTTCTTC
CDR3 protein: CSGTMGSSYNEQFF

D gene: NA
V gene: TRBV20-1
J gene: TRBJ2-2
clone size: NA
CDR3 DNA: TGCAGTGCTAGAGTAGGGTCGAGCACCGGGGAGCTGTTTTTT
CDR3 protein: CSARVGSSTGELFF

D gene: TRBD2
V gene: TRBV15
J gene: TRBJ2-1
clone size: NA
CDR3 DNA: TGTGCCACCAGCAGAGGAGCGGGGGGGCTCGATAATGAGCAGTTCTTC
CDR3 protein: CATSRGAGGLDNEQFF

D gene: TRBD1
V gene: TRBV5-1
J gene: TRBJ2-2
clone size: NA
CDR3 DNA: TGCGCCAGCAGCTGGGGACAGGTTGCAGGCGGGGAGCTGTTTTTT
CDR3 protein: CASSWGQVAGGELFF

D gene: TRBD1
V gene: TRBV7-7
J gene: TRBJ2-7
clone size: NA
CDR3 DNA: TGTGCCAGCAGCTTAGGGACAGGGGAAAACTACGAGCAGTACTTC
CDR3 protein: CASSLGTGENYEQYF

D gene: NA
V gene: TRBV12-3/TRBV12-4
J gene: TRBJ2-3
clone size: few
CDR3 DNA: TGTGCCAGCAGTTTAATGGGCACAGATACGCAGTATTTT
CDR3 protein: CASSLMGTDTQYF

D gene: NA
V gene: TRBV7-9
J gene: TRBJ2-4
clone size: NA
CDR3 DNA: TGTGCCAGCAGCTTATCCCCTAGCGTAGACATTCAGTACTTC
CDR3 protein: CASSLSPSVDIQYF

D gene: NA
V gene: TRBV7-6
J gene: TRBJ2-7
clone size: NA
CDR3 DNA: TGTGCCAGCAGCTTAGCGGTGGGTATCGGCTACGAGCAGTACTTC
CDR3 protein: CASSLAVGIGYEQYF

D gene: NA
V gene: TRBV27
J gene: TRBJ2-5
clone size: few
CDR3 DNA: TGTGCCAGCAGTTTATCAGGGGCGGGGACCCAGTACTTC
CDR3 protein: CASSLSGAGTQYF

D gene: TRBD1
V gene: TRBV7-3
J gene: TRBJ1-1
clone size: many
CDR3 DNA: TGTGCCAGCAGCCCCGACAGGGACACTGAAGCTTTCTTT
CDR3 protein: CASSPDRDTEAFF

D gene: TRBD2
V gene: TRBV24-1
J gene: TRBJ2-1
clone size: few
CDR3 DNA: TGTGCCACCAGTGATTTGCCAGCGGGGGAGAGTGAGCAGTTCTTC
CDR3 protein: CATSDLPAGESEQFF

D gene: NA
V gene: TRBV27
J gene: TRBJ2-2
clone size: NA
CDR3 DNA: TGTGCCAGCTCAAAAGGATGGGTATCCGGGGAGCTGTTTTTT
CDR3 protein: CASSKGWVSGELFF

D gene: TRBD2
V gene: TRBV7-9
J gene: TRBJ2-1
clone size: few
CDR3 DNA: TGTGCCAGCAGCTTAGTAGTTAGCGGGAGCTCCTACAATGAGCAGTTCTTC
CDR3 protein: CASSLVVSGSSYNEQFF

D gene: TRBD1
V gene: TRBV4-1
J gene: TRBJ1-5
clone size: NA
CDR3 DNA: TGCGCCAGCAGCCAAGTTGGTGACAGGGTGGTCAATCAGCCCCAGCATTTT
CDR3 protein: CASSQVGDRVVNQPQHF

D gene: TRBD1
V gene: TRBV7-2
J gene: TRBJ2-3
clone size: many
CDR3 DNA: TGTGCCAGCAGCTTTTTCCGGGACAGGGATACGCAGTATTTT
CDR3 protein: CASSFFRDRDTQYF